This entry is about one T cell receptor beta chain. The antigen is not known. TCRdb's table, derived via immunoSEQ multiplex PCR, lists solely in-frame clones and lacks some. The sample lists 330,000 or so clones, roughly 90% occurring once. This sample's treatment: around 19 received Ad26.COV2.S at low or high dose, single or two shots; 5 received placebo; per-sample allocation not given. Sampling occurred on day 63 after the first vaccine or placebo injection. This sample is drawn from a study of Ad26.COV2.S vaccination and SARS-CoV-2 variants. General study findings and limits: It was found that vaccine and placebo recipients had similar non-spike TCR breadth.

V lost 5 bases, J lost 4 bases, and 13 bases stayed unmatched. The CDR3 loop spans 17 amino acids. The germline V gene encodes CDR1 KGHSH and CDR2 LQKENI. The sequences come from peripheral blood, collected in a trial of Ad26.COV2.S vaccine versus placebo. The V gene is TRBV18, the J gene TRBJ2-3; 9 bases fit TRBD2. The sequence derives from a person aged 18 to 59 who received the Ad26.COV2.S COVID-19 vaccine or a placebo. The CDR3 spells CASSSSLAGLSSDTQYF. The CDR3 DNA sequence: TGTGCCAGCTCATCGAGTCTAGCGGGGTTAAGTTCAGATACGCAGTATTTT.